This T cell receptor beta chain came from a study of identical twins. Study observations and caveats: Among beta out-of-frame sequences, excess sharing between twins appeared weaker.

This clonotype was seen a handful of times. What it binds is unknown. In TCRdb, the 5' RACE reads were re-called with MiXCR into one record per CDR3 protein. This sample has some 790,000 distinct CDR3 sequences, with 15% to 20% found just once. The CDR3 is made up of 14 amino acids. Germline V gives CDR1 MNHEY, CDR2 SVGAGI. Trimming took off 2 bases at V and 2 bases at J, with 7 bases between the two ends. These data were also reused for a study on T cells expressing NK-cell markers. From that second work: HCMV seropositivity characterized seven of the eight sequenced donors, and seronegativity one. For four donors, these clonotypes were likewise the leading ones in the CD3+CD56-NKG2C+ fraction. Expanded NKG2C+ T cell clones were not confirmed as HCMV-specific.

Sequenced input: PBMCs. The clonotype originates from a woman aged 18-30 years in good health. V and J are TRBV6-5 and TRBJ1-5, with a weak D call TRBD1 (5 bases). The CDR3 region is CASSYRDGNQPQHF. CDR3 DNA sequence: TGTGCCAGCAGTTACCGGGACGGCAATCAGCCCCAGCATTTT.